Listed here are 7 T cell receptor beta chains from one sample, sequenced in a study of shared clonotypes between healthy human individuals. The table came from immunoSEQ multiplex PCR; TCRdb's copy has only in-frame clones and leaves some out. Of more than 2 million clones listed, under 97% were seen once; the top ten hold roughly 0.13%. The sequencing input was naive CD4+ T cells sorted from blood. Subset defined: CD45RA+ positively selected. The receptors were gathered from a man younger than 35 in good health.

This chain connects TRBV5-4 to TRBJ2-2; D gene uncertain. CDR1 is SGHNT and CDR2 is YYREEE in the germline V gene (reference sequence). Trimming shortened V by 0 bases and J by 6 bases, and 3 bases separated the two germline ends. CDR3 size: 12 residues. CDR3 bases: TGTGCCAGCAGCTTGGTGTCCGGGGAGCTGTTTTTT. Translation gives CASSLVSGELFF.

A remark on this clone: Within the sample, other DNA sequences also encode this same CDR3. This chain links TRBV30 with TRBJ2-3; D remains ambiguous. Germline loops: CDR1 GTSNPN, CDR2 SVGIG (reference sequence). V shed 3 bases and J shed 6 bases, with 7 bases lying between them. The CDR3 runs to 11 residues. CDR3 sequence reads: CAWSRPDTQYF. Here the CDR3 DNA reads TGTGCCTGGAGCCGGCCCGATACGCAGTATTTT.

Points on this clone: Other DNA sequences in the same sample also yield this CDR3. V is TRBV5-1 and J is TRBJ2-7; possible D gene TRBD1, 6 bases. V was shortened by 4 bases and J by 3 bases, with 11 bases between the two germline ends. This CDR3 has 13 residues. Germline V lookup: CDR1 SGHRS, CDR2 YFSETQ. In nucleotides, the CDR3 is TGCGCCAGCAGCACGGGGACAAGCTACGAGCAGTACTTC. Protein sequence: CASSTGTSYEQYF.

The gene calls are TRBV10-3 and TRBJ2-4, with 8 bases that match TRBD1. The V segment lost 2 bases and the J segment 0 bases; nucleotides outside the gene matches: 6. The germline V gene encodes CDR1 ENHRY and CDR2 SYGVKD. This CDR3 spans 17 amino acids. The CDR3 protein is CAISEVTGDPAKNIQYF. DNA for the CDR3: TGTGCCATCAGTGAGGTGACAGGGGACCCAGCCAAAAACATTCAGTACTTC.

The chain couples TRBV6-6 to TRBJ1-1; no clear D. CDR1 is MNHNY and CDR2 is SVGAGI in the germline V gene (reference sequence). V was shortened by 6 bases and J by 2 bases, with 10 bases between the two germline ends. The CDR3 consists of 13 residues. The CDR3 loop is CASRLDGNTEAFF. The CDR3 DNA is TGTGCCAGCAGATTGGACGGTAACACTGAAGCTTTCTTT.

The rearrangement joins TRBV6-6 to TRBJ1-2, with a tentative D call TRBD1 (6 bases). In germline, CDR1 is MNHNY, CDR2 SVGAGI (reference sequence). The CDR3 is made up of 13 amino acids. V lost 8 bases and J 6 bases, leaving 16 bases between the germline ends. The CDR3 region has the DNA TGTGCCAGCTATGGCACAGGGAAGGATGGCTACACCTTC. Translating it yields CASYGTGKDGYTF.

The V call is TRBV5-6, the J call TRBJ1-2; D perhaps matches TRBD1 (5 bases). CDR1 and CDR2 (germline): SGHDT, YYEEEE. Trimming took off 4 bases at V and 7 bases at J, with 17 bases between the two ends. This CDR3 region has 14 residues. The CDR3 DNA reads TGTGCCAGCAGCCCGGTTGGGCAGGGCTCTGGCTACACCTTC. This encodes CASSPVGQGSGYTF. Full variable domain (remainder filled in from reference TRBV5-6 and TRBJ1-2): DAGVTQSPTHLIKTRGQQVTLRCSPKSGHDTVSWYQQALGQGPQFIFQYYEEEERQRGNFPDRFSGHQFPNYSSELNVNALLLGDSALYLCASSPVGQGSGYTFGSGTRLTVV.